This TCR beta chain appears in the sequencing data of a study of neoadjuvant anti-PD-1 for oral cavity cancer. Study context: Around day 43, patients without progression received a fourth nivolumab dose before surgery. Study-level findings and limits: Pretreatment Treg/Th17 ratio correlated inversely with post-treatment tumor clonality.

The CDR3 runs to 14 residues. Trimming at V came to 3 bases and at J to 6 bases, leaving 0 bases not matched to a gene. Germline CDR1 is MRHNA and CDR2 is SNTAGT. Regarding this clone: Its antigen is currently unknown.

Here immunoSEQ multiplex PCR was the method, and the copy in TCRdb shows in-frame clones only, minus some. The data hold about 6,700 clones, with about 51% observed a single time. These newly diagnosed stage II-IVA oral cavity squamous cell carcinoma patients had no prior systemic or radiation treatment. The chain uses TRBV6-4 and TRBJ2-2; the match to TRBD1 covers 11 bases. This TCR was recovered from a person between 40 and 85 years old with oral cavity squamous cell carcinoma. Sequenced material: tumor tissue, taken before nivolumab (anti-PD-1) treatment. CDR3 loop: CASSEGQGAGELFF. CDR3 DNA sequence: TGTGCCAGCAGTGAGGGACAGGGGGCCGGGGAGCTGTTTTTT.